These T cell receptor beta chains were read from a single sample in a study of cytomegalovirus exposure and HLA in healthy donors. Assay: immunoSEQ multiplex PCR; the TCRdb copy retains only in-frame clones and omits some. Of about 170,000 clones in the sample, approximately 78% are singletons; the top ten hold about 0.8%. What was sequenced was PBMCs. All receptors come from a woman aged 18-29 years in good health and CMV-seronegative. The CDR3 runs from the conserved cysteine through the conserved F or W. A D gene is named only where the DNA matches it firmly. The size field is filled for only some rows; it gives once, few, many or a size class.

J gene: TRBJ2-3
D gene: TRBD2
V gene: TRBV5-1
clone size: NA
CDR3 DNA: TGCGCCAGCAGCCGCATTTTAGCGGGGTCTAGCACAGATACGCAGTATTTT
CDR3 protein: CASSRILAGSSTDTQYF

J gene: TRBJ2-2
D gene: NA
V gene: TRBV5-5
clone size: NA
CDR3 DNA: TGTGCCAGCAGCTTAGACGTAGCGGCCATCGGGGAGCTGTTTTTT
CDR3 protein: CASSLDVAAIGELFF

J gene: TRBJ2-7
D gene: TRBD2
V gene: TRBV29-1
clone size: NA
CDR3 DNA: TGCAGCGCCACTAGCGGGAACTCCTACGAGCAGTACTTC
CDR3 protein: CSATSGNSYEQYF

J gene: TRBJ2-1
D gene: TRBD2
V gene: TRBV6-1
clone size: NA
CDR3 DNA: TGTGCCAGCATCCAAGCGGGACCTTACAATGAGCAGTTCTTC
CDR3 protein: CASIQAGPYNEQFF

J gene: TRBJ2-7
D gene: TRBD1
V gene: TRBV28
clone size: NA
CDR3 DNA: TGTGCCAGCGGGGACAGGGGATTGGACGAGCAGTACTTC
CDR3 protein: CASGDRGLDEQYF

J gene: TRBJ1-5
D gene: TRBD1
V gene: TRBV28
clone size: NA
CDR3 DNA: TGTGCCAGCAGTTTTTGGACAGGGGGCGAGCCCCAGCATTTT
CDR3 protein: CASSFWTGGEPQHF

J gene: TRBJ2-3
D gene: TRBD1
V gene: TRBV9
clone size: NA
CDR3 DNA: TGTGCCAGCAGCGTCGGGACAGGCACAGATACGCAGTATTTT
CDR3 protein: CASSVGTGTDTQYF

J gene: TRBJ1-6
D gene: NA
V gene: TRBV28
clone size: NA
CDR3 DNA: TGTGCCAGCACCGCCACGCCGGGGGGTCCCCTCCACTTT
CDR3 protein: CASTATPGGPLHF

J gene: TRBJ2-1
D gene: TRBD2
V gene: TRBV4-1
clone size: few
CDR3 DNA: TGCGCCAGCAGCCATCCCCCGGCGGGAGGGGTTAATGAGCAGTTCTTC
CDR3 protein: CASSHPPAGGVNEQFF

J gene: TRBJ2-1
D gene: TRBD2
V gene: TRBV11-3
clone size: once
CDR3 DNA: TGTGCCAGCAGCTTAGGGGGAATGGGTAGCGGGAGTCCCTACAATGAGCAGTTCTTC
CDR3 protein: CASSLGGMGSGSPYNEQFF

J gene: TRBJ1-1
D gene: NA
V gene: TRBV6-5
clone size: many
CDR3 DNA: TGTGCCAGCAGCCCTAGAGAGAACACTGAAGCTTTCTTT
CDR3 protein: CASSPRENTEAFF

J gene: TRBJ2-3
D gene: TRBD2
V gene: TRBV7-2
clone size: NA
CDR3 DNA: TGTGCCAGCAGCCCCAGGCGAACGACTAGCGGGAGCACAGATACGCAGTATTTT
CDR3 protein: CASSPRRTTSGSTDTQYF

J gene: TRBJ2-5
D gene: NA
V gene: TRBV19
clone size: NA
CDR3 DNA: TGTGCCAGTAGTATAGGAGAGAGCCCTCAAGAGACCCAGTACTTC
CDR3 protein: CASSIGESPQETQYF

J gene: TRBJ2-7
D gene: TRBD2
V gene: TRBV28
clone size: NA
CDR3 DNA: TGTGCCAGCAGTTTTCGGGGGGACTACGAGCAGTACTTC
CDR3 protein: CASSFRGDYEQYF

J gene: TRBJ2-2
D gene: NA
V gene: TRBV4-2
clone size: NA
CDR3 DNA: TGTGCCAGCAGCCAAGTGATCGGGAATCTCTCGAACACCGGGGAGCTGTTTTTT
CDR3 protein: CASSQVIGNLSNTGELFF

J gene: TRBJ2-3
D gene: TRBD2
V gene: TRBV5-1
clone size: few
CDR3 DNA: TGCGCCAGCAGCTCCCTGCGTAGCGGGAGTACAGATACGCAGTATTTT
CDR3 protein: CASSSLRSGSTDTQYF

J gene: TRBJ2-3
D gene: TRBD2
V gene: TRBV27
clone size: NA
CDR3 DNA: TGTGCCAGCAAATTTAGCGGGAGTGGCACAGATACGCAGTATTTT
CDR3 protein: CASKFSGSGTDTQYF

J gene: TRBJ1-1
D gene: NA
V gene: TRBV29-1
clone size: NA
CDR3 DNA: TGCAGCGTTGACGGGGGGATGAACACTGAAGCTTTCTTT
CDR3 protein: CSVDGGMNTEAFF

J gene: TRBJ1-2
D gene: NA
V gene: TRBV7-8
clone size: NA
CDR3 DNA: TGTGCCAGCAGCTCCCCTCCAGATAACTATGGCTACACCTTC
CDR3 protein: CASSSPPDNYGYTF

J gene: TRBJ1-5
D gene: TRBD1
V gene: TRBV2
clone size: NA
CDR3 DNA: TGTGCCAGCGGGGAAAGGGGGCTCCAGCATTTT
CDR3 protein: CASGERGLQHF

J gene: TRBJ2-1
D gene: NA
V gene: TRBV4-2
clone size: NA
CDR3 DNA: TGTGCCAGCAGCCCAGGGTCAGAGGAGCAGTTCTTC
CDR3 protein: CASSPGSEEQFF

J gene: TRBJ2-7
D gene: TRBD1
V gene: TRBV18
clone size: NA
CDR3 DNA: TGTGCCAGCTCCCGGTCTGGACAGGGGTCTAGCGAGCAGTACTTC
CDR3 protein: CASSRSGQGSSEQYF

J gene: TRBJ2-5
D gene: NA
V gene: TRBV19
clone size: NA
CDR3 DNA: TGTGCCAGTAGTTCACAGGGTTTTGGAGAGACCCAGTACTTC
CDR3 protein: CASSSQGFGETQYF

J gene: TRBJ2-2
D gene: TRBD2
V gene: TRBV28
clone size: NA
CDR3 DNA: TGTGCCAGCAGTTTGGGACTAGCGGGAGGGCCTCCCGGGGAGCTGTTTTTT
CDR3 protein: CASSLGLAGGPPGELFF

J gene: TRBJ2-3
D gene: TRBD2
V gene: TRBV7-8
clone size: NA
CDR3 DNA: TGTGCCAGCAGCTTAGCCGATAAAGCGGGGTCCTTCGTCAGCACAGATACGCAGTATTTT
CDR3 protein: CASSLADKAGSFVSTDTQYF

J gene: TRBJ1-2
D gene: NA
V gene: TRBV13
clone size: NA
CDR3 DNA: TGTGCCAGCAGCCTCCCGACAGCTAACTATGGCTACACCTTC
CDR3 protein: CASSLPTANYGYTF

J gene: TRBJ2-5
D gene: NA
V gene: TRBV18
clone size: once
CDR3 DNA: TGTGCCAGCTCACCCGGAGGAGAGACCCAGTACTTC
CDR3 protein: CASSPGGETQYF

J gene: TRBJ2-3
D gene: NA
V gene: TRBV2
clone size: NA
CDR3 DNA: TGTGCCAGCACCCGGACAGCTAGCACAGATACGCAGTATTTT
CDR3 protein: CASTRTASTDTQYF

J gene: TRBJ2-1
D gene: NA
V gene: TRBV28
clone size: NA
CDR3 DNA: TGTGCCAGCAGTTTTGTTCCTAGGGGGAGTGAGCAGTTCTTC
CDR3 protein: CASSFVPRGSEQFF

J gene: TRBJ1-1
D gene: NA
V gene: TRBV9
clone size: NA
CDR3 DNA: TGTGCCAGCAGCGTAGCCACGGGTAGCACTGAAGCTTTCTTT
CDR3 protein: CASSVATGSTEAFF

J gene: TRBJ2-1
D gene: NA
V gene: TRBV7-9
clone size: NA
CDR3 DNA: TGTGCCAGCAGCTTTACTAGCTCCTACAATGAGCAGTTCTTC
CDR3 protein: CASSFTSSYNEQFF

J gene: TRBJ2-5
D gene: NA
V gene: TRBV5-4
clone size: NA
CDR3 DNA: TGTGCCAGCAGCCTTGATCTAGCGCTCCAAGAGACCCAGTACTTC
CDR3 protein: CASSLDLALQETQYF

J gene: TRBJ2-7
D gene: TRBD1
V gene: TRBV28
clone size: NA
CDR3 DNA: TGTGCCAGCAGCTCCCGGGACAGGGTCTCCTACGAGCAGTACTTC
CDR3 protein: CASSSRDRVSYEQYF

J gene: TRBJ1-3
D gene: TRBD1
V gene: TRBV5-1
clone size: NA
CDR3 DNA: TGCGCCAGCAGCTTGGAGACAGGGGGCTTAAACACCATATATTTT
CDR3 protein: CASSLETGGLNTIYF

J gene: TRBJ1-1
D gene: NA
V gene: TRBV4-1
clone size: NA
CDR3 DNA: TGCGCCAGCAGCCAAGATCGTGGGACCCCTTGGAGGGCGGAATGGGGACCCACTGAAGCTTTCTTT
CDR3 protein: CASSQDRGTPWRAEWGPTEAFF

J gene: TRBJ1-4
D gene: TRBD1
V gene: TRBV14
clone size: few
CDR3 DNA: TGTGCCAGCAGCCAGGGACAGCGAAGGTTAAATGAAAAACTGTTTTTT
CDR3 protein: CASSQGQRRLNEKLFF

J gene: TRBJ2-7
D gene: NA
V gene: TRBV30
clone size: NA
CDR3 DNA: TGTGCCTGGAGTGTACCCCCCAAGGGGTTCTACGAGCAGTACTTC
CDR3 protein: CAWSVPPKGFYEQYF

J gene: TRBJ1-1
D gene: NA
V gene: TRBV14
clone size: NA
CDR3 DNA: TGTGCCAGCAGCCATCTGACAGGTAGGCGGGACACTGAAGCTTTCTTT
CDR3 protein: CASSHLTGRRDTEAFF

J gene: TRBJ2-1
D gene: NA
V gene: TRBV11-2
clone size: once
CDR3 DNA: TGTGCCAGCAGGTGGTCCCCCGAGCGGGAGCAGTTCTTC
CDR3 protein: CASRWSPEREQFF

J gene: TRBJ2-7
D gene: NA
V gene: TRBV27
clone size: once
CDR3 DNA: TGTGCCAGCAGTTCCGAGTTTAGGGGCGAGCAGTACTTC
CDR3 protein: CASSSEFRGEQYF

J gene: TRBJ1-2
D gene: NA
V gene: TRBV2
clone size: NA
CDR3 DNA: TGTGCCAGCAGACAGGCCCCCTATGGCTACACCTTC
CDR3 protein: CASRQAPYGYTF

J gene: TRBJ1-2
D gene: NA
V gene: TRBV29-1
clone size: NA
CDR3 DNA: TGCAGCGTTGCCTGGCAGGCGCCGTTCGATGGCTACACCTTC
CDR3 protein: CSVAWQAPFDGYTF

J gene: TRBJ2-5
D gene: TRBD1
V gene: TRBV27
clone size: NA
CDR3 DNA: TGTGCCAGCAGTCCCTGGGGGCAGGGGGTTCAAGAGACCCAGTACTTC
CDR3 protein: CASSPWGQGVQETQYF

J gene: TRBJ2-7
D gene: NA
V gene: TRBV20-1
clone size: NA
CDR3 DNA: TGCAGTGCTGTACTTCTCTACGAGCAGTACTTC
CDR3 protein: CSAVLLYEQYF

J gene: TRBJ2-7
D gene: TRBD2
V gene: TRBV7-2
clone size: NA
CDR3 DNA: TGTGCCAGCAGTATAGCGGGAGATCAGCAGTACTTC
CDR3 protein: CASSIAGDQQYF

J gene: TRBJ2-7
D gene: NA
V gene: TRBV4-3
clone size: NA
CDR3 DNA: TGCGCCAGGAAGAGATCCGAGCAGTACTTC
CDR3 protein: CARKRSEQYF

J gene: TRBJ1-5
D gene: NA
V gene: TRBV6-5
clone size: NA
CDR3 DNA: TGTGCCAGCAGCTTAGGGGGTAGCAAGCCCCAGCATTTT
CDR3 protein: CASSLGGSKPQHF

J gene: TRBJ2-3
D gene: NA
V gene: TRBV9
clone size: NA
CDR3 DNA: TGTGCCAGCAGCGTACAGGACAGAACAGATACGCAGTATTTT
CDR3 protein: CASSVQDRTDTQYF

J gene: TRBJ1-1
D gene: NA
V gene: TRBV7-2
clone size: NA
CDR3 DNA: TGTGCCAGCGGAGGAGGGACTGAAGCTTTCTTT
CDR3 protein: CASGGGTEAFF